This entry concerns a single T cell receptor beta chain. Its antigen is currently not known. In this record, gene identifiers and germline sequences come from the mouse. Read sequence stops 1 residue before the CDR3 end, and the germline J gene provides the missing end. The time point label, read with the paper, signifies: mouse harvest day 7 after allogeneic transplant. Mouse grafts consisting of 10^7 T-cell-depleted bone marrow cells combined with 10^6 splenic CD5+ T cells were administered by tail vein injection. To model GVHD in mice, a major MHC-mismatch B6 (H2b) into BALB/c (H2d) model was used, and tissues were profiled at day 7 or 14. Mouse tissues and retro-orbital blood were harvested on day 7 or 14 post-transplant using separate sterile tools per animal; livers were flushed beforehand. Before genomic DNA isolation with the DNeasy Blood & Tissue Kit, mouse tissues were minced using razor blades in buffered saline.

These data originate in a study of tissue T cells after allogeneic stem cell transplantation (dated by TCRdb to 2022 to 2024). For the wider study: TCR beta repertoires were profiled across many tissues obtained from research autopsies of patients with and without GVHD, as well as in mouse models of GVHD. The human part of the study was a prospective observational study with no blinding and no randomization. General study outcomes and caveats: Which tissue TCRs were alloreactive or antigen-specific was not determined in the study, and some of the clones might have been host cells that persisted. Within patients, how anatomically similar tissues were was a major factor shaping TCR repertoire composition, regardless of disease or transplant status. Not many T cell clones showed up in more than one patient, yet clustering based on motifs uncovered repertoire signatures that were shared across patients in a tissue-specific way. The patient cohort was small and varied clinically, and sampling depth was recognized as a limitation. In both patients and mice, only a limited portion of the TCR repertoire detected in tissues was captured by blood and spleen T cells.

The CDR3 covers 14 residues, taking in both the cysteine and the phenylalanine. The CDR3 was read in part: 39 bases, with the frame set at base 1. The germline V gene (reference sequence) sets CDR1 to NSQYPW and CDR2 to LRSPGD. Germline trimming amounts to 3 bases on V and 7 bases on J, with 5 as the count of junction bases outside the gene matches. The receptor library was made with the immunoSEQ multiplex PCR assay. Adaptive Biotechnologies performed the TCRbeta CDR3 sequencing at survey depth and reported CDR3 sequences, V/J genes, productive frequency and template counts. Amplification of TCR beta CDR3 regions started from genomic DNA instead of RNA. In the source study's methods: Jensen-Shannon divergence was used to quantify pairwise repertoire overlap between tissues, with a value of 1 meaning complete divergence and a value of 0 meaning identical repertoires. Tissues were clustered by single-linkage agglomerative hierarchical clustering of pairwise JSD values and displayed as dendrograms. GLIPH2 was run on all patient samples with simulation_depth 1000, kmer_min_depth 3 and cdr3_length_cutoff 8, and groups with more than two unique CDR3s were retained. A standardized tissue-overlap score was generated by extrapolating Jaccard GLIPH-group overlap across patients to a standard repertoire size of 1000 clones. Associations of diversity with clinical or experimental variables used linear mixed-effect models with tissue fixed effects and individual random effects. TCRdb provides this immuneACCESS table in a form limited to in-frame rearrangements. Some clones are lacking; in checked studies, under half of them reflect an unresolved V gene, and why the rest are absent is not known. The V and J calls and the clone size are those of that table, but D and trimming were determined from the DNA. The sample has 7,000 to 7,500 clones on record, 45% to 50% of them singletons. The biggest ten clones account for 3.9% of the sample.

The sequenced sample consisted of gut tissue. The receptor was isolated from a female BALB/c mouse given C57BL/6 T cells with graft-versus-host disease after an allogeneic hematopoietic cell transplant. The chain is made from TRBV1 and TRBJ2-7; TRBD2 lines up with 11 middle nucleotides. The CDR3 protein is CTCSALDWGGEQYF. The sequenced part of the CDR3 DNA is TGCACCTGCAGTGCTCTCGACTGGGGGGGGGAACAGTAC.